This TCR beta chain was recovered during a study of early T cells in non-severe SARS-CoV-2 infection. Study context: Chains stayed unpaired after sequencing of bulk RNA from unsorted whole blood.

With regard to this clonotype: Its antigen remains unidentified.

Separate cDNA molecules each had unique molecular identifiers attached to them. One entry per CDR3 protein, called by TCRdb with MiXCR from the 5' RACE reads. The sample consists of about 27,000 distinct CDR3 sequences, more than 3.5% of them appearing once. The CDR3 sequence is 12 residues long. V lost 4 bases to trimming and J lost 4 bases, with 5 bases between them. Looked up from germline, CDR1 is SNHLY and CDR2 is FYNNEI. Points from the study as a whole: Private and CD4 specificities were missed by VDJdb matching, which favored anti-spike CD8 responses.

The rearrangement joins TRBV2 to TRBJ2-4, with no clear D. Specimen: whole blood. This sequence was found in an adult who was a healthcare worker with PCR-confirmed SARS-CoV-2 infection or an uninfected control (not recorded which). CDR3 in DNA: TGTGCCAGCAGTGGGCGGAAAAACATTCAGTACTTC. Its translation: CASSGRKNIQYF.